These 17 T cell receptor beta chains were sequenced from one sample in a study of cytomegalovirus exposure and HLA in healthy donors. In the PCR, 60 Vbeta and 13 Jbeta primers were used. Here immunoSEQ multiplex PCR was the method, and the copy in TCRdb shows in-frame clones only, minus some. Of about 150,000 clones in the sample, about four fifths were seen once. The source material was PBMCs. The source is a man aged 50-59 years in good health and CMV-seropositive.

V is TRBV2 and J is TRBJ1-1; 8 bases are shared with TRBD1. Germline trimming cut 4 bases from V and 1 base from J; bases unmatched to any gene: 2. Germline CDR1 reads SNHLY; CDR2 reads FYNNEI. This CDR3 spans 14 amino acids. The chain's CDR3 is CASSGQGRNTEAFF. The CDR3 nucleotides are TGTGCCAGCAGTGGACAGGGGAGGAACACTGAAGCTTTCTTT.

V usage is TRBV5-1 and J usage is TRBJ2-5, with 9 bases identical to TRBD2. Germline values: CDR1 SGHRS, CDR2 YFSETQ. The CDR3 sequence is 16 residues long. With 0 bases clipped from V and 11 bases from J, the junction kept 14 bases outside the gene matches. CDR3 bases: TGCGCCAGCAGCTTGGATACTAGCGGGCACTCGGGAGAGCAGTACTTC. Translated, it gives CASSLDTSGHSGEQYF. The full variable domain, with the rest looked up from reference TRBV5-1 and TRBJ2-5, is KAGVTQTPRYLIKTRGQQVTLSCSPISGHRSVSWYQQTPGQGLQFLFEYFSETQRNKGNFPGRFSGRQFSNSRSEMNVSTLELGDSALYLCASSLDTSGHSGEQYFGPGTRLLVL.

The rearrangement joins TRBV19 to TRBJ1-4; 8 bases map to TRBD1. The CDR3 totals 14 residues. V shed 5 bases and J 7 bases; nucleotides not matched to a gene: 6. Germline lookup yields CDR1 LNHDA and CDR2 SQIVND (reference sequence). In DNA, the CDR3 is TGTGCCAGTAGTCGACAGGGGTATGGTGAAAAACTGTTTTTT. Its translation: CASSRQGYGEKLFF.

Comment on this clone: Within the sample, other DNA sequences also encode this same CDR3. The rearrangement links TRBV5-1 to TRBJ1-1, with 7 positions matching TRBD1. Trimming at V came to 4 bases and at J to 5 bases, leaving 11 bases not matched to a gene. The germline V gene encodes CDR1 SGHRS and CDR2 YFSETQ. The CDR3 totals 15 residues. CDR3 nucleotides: TGCGCCAGCAGCGGAACAGGGGCGGGTAGGACTGAAGCTTTCTTT. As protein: CASSGTGAGRTEAFF.

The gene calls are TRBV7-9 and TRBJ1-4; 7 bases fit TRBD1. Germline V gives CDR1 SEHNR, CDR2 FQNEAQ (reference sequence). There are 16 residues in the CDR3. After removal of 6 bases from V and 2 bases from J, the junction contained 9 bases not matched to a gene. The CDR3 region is CASRPYVRGTNEKLFF. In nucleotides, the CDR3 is TGTGCCAGCAGACCTTACGTCAGGGGGACTAATGAAAAACTGTTTTTT. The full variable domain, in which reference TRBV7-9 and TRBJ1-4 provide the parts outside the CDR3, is DTGVSQNPRHKITKRGQNVTFRCDPISEHNRLYWYRQTLGQGPEFLTYFQNEAQLEKSRLLSDRFSAERPKGSFSTLEIQRTEQGDSAMYLCASRPYVRGTNEKLFFGSGTQLSVL.

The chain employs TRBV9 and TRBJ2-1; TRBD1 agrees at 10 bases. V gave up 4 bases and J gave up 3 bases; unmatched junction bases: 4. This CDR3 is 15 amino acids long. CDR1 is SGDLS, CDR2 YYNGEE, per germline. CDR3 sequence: CASSIDRGLYNEQFF. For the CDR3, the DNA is TGTGCCAGCAGCATAGACAGGGGGCTCTACAATGAGCAGTTCTTC.

The CDR3 is CASSTHLAGTGELFF. For the CDR3, the DNA is TGTGCCAGCAGTACCCACTTGGCCGGGACAGGGGAGCTGTTTTTT. V usage is TRBV28 and J usage is TRBJ2-2; maybe TRBD1 (6 bases). The ends were cut back, 5 bases at V and 8 bases at J, with 18 bases in the middle. This CDR3 is built from 15 residues. Germline CDR1 and CDR2: MDHEN and SYDVKM.

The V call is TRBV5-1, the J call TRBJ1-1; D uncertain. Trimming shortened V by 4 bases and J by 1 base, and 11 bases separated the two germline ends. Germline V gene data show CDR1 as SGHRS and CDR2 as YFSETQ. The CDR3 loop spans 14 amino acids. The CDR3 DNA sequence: TGCGCCAGCAGCCTCCTTTCGTGGAACACTGAAGCTTTCTTT. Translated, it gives CASSLLSWNTEAFF.

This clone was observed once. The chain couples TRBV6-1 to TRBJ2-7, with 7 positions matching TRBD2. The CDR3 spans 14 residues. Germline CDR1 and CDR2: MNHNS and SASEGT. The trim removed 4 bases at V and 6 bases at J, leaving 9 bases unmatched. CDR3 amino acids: CASSVGRGVSEQYF. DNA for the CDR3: TGTGCCAGCAGTGTGGGGAGGGGAGTAAGCGAGCAGTACTTC.

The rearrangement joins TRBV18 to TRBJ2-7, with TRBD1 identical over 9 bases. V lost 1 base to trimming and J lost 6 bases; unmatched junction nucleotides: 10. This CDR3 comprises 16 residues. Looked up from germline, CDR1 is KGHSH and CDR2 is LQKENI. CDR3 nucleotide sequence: TGTGCCAGCTCACCACTAACCGGGACAGGGCTTTCCGAGCAGTACTTC. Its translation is CASSPLTGTGLSEQYF.

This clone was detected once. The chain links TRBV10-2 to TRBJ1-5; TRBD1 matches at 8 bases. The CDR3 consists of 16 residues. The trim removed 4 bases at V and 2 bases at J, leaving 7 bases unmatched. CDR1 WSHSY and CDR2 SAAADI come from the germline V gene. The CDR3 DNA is TGCGCCAGCAGTGGAGAGACAGGGGTCCGCAATCAGCCCCAGCATTTT. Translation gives CASSGETGVRNQPQHF.

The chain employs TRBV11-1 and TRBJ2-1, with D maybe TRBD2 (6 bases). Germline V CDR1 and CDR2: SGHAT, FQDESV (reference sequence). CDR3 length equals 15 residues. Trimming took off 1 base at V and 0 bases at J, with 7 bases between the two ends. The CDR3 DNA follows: TGTGCCAGCAGCTTAGACGGGGGCTCCTACAATGAGCAGTTCTTC. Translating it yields CASSLDGGSYNEQFF.

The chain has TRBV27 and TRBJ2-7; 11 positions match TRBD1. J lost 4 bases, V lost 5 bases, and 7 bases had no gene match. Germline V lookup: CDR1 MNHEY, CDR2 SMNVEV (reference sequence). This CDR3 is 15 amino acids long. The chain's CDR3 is CASSPTGTGGYEQYF. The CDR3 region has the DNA TGTGCCAGCAGTCCCACCGGGACAGGGGGTTACGAGCAGTACTTC.

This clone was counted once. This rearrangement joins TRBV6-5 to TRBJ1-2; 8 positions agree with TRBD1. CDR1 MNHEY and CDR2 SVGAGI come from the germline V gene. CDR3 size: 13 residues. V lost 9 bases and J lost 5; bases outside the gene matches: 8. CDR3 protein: CASVDRVGYGYTF. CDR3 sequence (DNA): TGTGCCAGTGTGGACAGGGTGGGGTATGGCTACACCTTC.

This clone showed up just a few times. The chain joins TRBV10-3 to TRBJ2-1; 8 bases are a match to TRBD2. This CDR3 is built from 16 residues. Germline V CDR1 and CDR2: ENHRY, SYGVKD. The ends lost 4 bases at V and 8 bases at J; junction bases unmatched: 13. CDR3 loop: CAISVKGTSNLDEQFF. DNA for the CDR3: TGTGCCATCAGTGTAAAAGGGACTAGTAACCTTGATGAGCAGTTCTTC.

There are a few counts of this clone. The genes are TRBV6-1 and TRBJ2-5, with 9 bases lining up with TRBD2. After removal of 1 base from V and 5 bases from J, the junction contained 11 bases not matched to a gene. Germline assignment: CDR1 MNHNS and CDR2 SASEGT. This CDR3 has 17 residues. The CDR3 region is CASSEGATSGAEETQYF. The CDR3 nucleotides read TGTGCCAGCAGTGAAGGGGCGACTAGCGGAGCGGAGGAGACCCAGTACTTC.

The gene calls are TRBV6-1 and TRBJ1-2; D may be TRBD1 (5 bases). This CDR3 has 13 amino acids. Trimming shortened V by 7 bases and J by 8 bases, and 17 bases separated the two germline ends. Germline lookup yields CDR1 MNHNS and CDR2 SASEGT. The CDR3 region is CASTRSGVSGYTF. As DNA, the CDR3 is TGTGCCAGCACCCGTTCGGGGGTGAGCGGCTACACCTTC.